Shown below are 2 T cell receptor beta chains from a single sample sequenced in a study of Tregs in tolerant kidney transplant recipients. TCRdb's table, derived via immunoSEQ multiplex PCR, lists solely in-frame clones and lacks some. The profile shows 200,000 to 300,000 clones, 80% to 85% of them singletons. Specimen: CD4+ T cells from blood. The receptor set was obtained from a human donor in good health.

The chain combines TRBV2 with TRBJ2-1, with 7 nucleotides matching TRBD1. CDR1 and CDR2 from the germline V gene are SNHLY and FYNNEI. The J segment lost 6 bases and the V segment lost 6 bases, leaving 5 bases of the junction unmatched. The CDR3 is made up of 13 amino acids. CDR3 residues: CASSVNRGNEQFF. The CDR3 coding sequence is TGTGCCAGCAGCGTTAACAGGGGCAATGAGCAGTTCTTC.

This clone was picked up a small number of times. The rearrangement uses TRBV7-3 and TRBJ2-2; D is perhaps TRBD2 (7 bases). The CDR3 runs 18 residues. V lost 6 bases, J lost 0 bases, and 20 bases lay in between. CDR1 is SGHTA, CDR2 FQGTGA, per germline. Here the CDR3 reads CASSPLGGGGSNTGELFF. In nucleotides, the CDR3 is TGTGCCAGCAGTCCCCTCGGCGGGGGCGGATCGAACACCGGGGAGCTGTTTTTT.